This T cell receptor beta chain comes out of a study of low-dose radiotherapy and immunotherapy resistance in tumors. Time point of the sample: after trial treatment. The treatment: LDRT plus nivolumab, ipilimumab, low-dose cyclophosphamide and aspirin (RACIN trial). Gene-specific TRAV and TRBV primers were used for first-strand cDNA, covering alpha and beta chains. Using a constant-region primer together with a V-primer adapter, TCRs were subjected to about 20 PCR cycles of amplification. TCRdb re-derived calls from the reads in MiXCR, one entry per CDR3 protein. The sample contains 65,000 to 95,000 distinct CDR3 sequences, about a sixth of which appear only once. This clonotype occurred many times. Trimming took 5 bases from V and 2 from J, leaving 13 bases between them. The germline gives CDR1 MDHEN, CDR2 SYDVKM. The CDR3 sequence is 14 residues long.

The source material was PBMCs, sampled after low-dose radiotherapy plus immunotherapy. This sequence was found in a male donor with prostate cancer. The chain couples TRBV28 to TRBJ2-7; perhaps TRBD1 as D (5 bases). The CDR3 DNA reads TGTGCCAGCAGTCCCGCCCACAGGACCTACGAGCAGTACTTC. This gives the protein CASSPAHRTYEQYF.